This TCR beta chain derives from a study of blood T cell repertoires in COVID-19. Overall study context: The United States, Italy and Spain were the sources of the acute and convalescent COVID-19 samples.

Looked up from germline, CDR1 is SEHNR and CDR2 is FQNEAQ (reference sequence). The CDR3 has 17 amino acids. Trimming shortened V by 4 bases and J by 2 bases, and 17 bases separated the two germline ends. Authors' analysis steps: How many nucleated cells were present was estimated from reference gene primer amplification. The table came from immunoSEQ multiplex PCR; TCRdb's copy has only in-frame clones and leaves some out. V, J and clone size derive from that table, while D and trimming were established from the DNA sequence. The table lists about 240,000 clones, about 80% of them singletons. The source material was peripheral blood. This receptor was identified in a woman of 80 years or more with acute or convalescent COVID-19. The genes are TRBV7-9 and TRBJ2-2, with D tentatively TRBD1 (6 bases). Here the CDR3 reads CASSSEQGRYNTGELFF. The CDR3 nucleotides read TGTGCCAGCAGCTCAGAACAGGGTAGATACAACACCGGGGAGCTGTTTTTT.